This T cell receptor (beta chain) was sequenced during a study of OX40 agonist ivuxolimab in advanced cancers. The data were produced by immunoSEQ multiplex PCR, yet TCRdb's version contains in-frame clones alone and is incomplete. The table has 75,000 to 100,000 clones, more than 85% seen once. The CDR3 totals 14 residues. Looked up from germline, CDR1 is MNHEY and CDR2 is SMNVEV (reference sequence). The germline V and J ends were trimmed by 10 bases and 0 bases, with 16 bases remaining between them. The chain is built from TRBV27 and TRBJ2-7, with D unresolved. The sequence was collected from an adult with an advanced solid tumor such as melanoma, head and neck, liver or kidney cancer. The sample in question was CD4+ or CD8+ T cells sorted from blood, obtained in a trial of the OX40 agonist ivuxolimab. CDR3 sequence (DNA): TGTGCCACAAAGCCGGTTTTATCCTCCTACGAGCAGTACTTC. This sequence encodes CATKPVLSSYEQYF.